The 23 T cell receptor beta chains below all came from one sample that was sequenced in a study of OX40 agonist ivuxolimab in advanced cancers. TCRdb's copy holds only in-frame clones and misses some; the assay was immunoSEQ multiplex PCR. This table holds 20,000 to 30,000 clones, approximately 79% found once. Sequenced material: CD4+ or CD8+ T cells sorted from blood, taken in a trial of the OX40 agonist ivuxolimab. The receptors were gathered from an adult with an advanced solid tumor such as melanoma, head and neck, liver or kidney cancer.

The sample holds a few counts of this clone. The chain links TRBV10-3 to TRBJ2-7, with D tentatively TRBD1 or TRBD2 (5 bases each). Deletions cut 0 bases from V and 6 bases from J, with 15 bases between. The CDR3 is made up of 15 amino acids. The germline V gene has CDR1 ENHRY and CDR2 SYGVKD. CDR3 nucleotide sequence: TGTGCCATCAGTGAGTCCTGGGACGGCACAGGCGAGCAGTACTTC. Protein product: CAISESWDGTGEQYF.

Points on this clone: The junction departs from germline at one end; a sequencing error may be responsible. The rearrangement links TRBV11-1 to TRBJ1-6, with 9 nucleotides matching TRBD1. The CDR3 runs 12 residues. Germline CDR1 reads SGHAT; CDR2 reads FQDESV (reference sequence). Here the CDR3 reads CASSPDRGNAYF. DNA for the CDR3: TGTGCCAGCAGCCCGGACAGGGGAAATGCTTACTTT. The entire variable domain, with the rest obtained from reference TRBV11-1 and TRBJ1-6, is as follows: EAEVAQSPRYKITEKSQAVAFWCDPISGHATLYWYRQILGQGPELLVQFQDESVVDDSQLPKDRFSAERLKGVDSTLKIQPAELGDSAMYLCASSPDRGNAYFGNGTRLTVT.

V gene TRBV13 combines with J gene TRBJ2-1; 16 bases map to TRBD2. CDR1 is PRHDT, CDR2 FYEKMQ, per germline (reference sequence). CDR3 length equals 17 residues. After removal of 7 bases from V and 6 bases from J, the junction contained 9 bases not matched to a gene. The CDR3 region has the DNA TGTGCCAGCACGGGACTAGCGGGGGGGTCGGGTAGCAATGAGCAGTTCTTC. Protein product: CASTGLAGGSGSNEQFF.

V and J are TRBV30 and TRBJ2-7; 7 bases agree with TRBD2. The CDR3 spans 14 residues. V trimming: 2 bases; J trimming: 2 bases; junction bases outside the gene matches: 6. The V gene's germline CDR1 is GTSNPN and CDR2 SVGIG (reference sequence). The DNA for the CDR3 is TGTGCCTGGAGTACTTACAGCGGGGCCTACGAGCAGTACTTC. Protein: CAWSTYSGAYEQYF. The full variable domain, its missing parts supplied by reference TRBV30 and TRBJ2-7, is SQTIHQWPATLVQPVGSPLSLECTVEGTSNPNLYWYRQAAGRGLQLLFYSVGIGQISSEVPQNLSASRPQDRQFILSSKKLLLSDSGFYLCAWSTYSGAYEQYFGPGTRLTVT.

This sequence joins TRBV4-2 and TRBJ2-2; D is unclear. Trimming cost V 5 bases and J 4 bases, with 8 bases left between them. This CDR3 region has 13 residues. Per the germline V gene, CDR1 is LGHNA and CDR2 is YNFKEQ. The DNA for the CDR3 is TGTGCCAGCAGCAGTCTGAGCACCGGGGAGCTGTTTTTT. Translation: CASSSLSTGELFF.

J is TRBJ1-6 and V is TRBV6-5, with 7 bases lining up with TRBD1. Unmatched junction bases numbered 4, after V lost 7 bases and J lost 4 bases. The germline CDR1 and CDR2 sequences are MNHEY and SVGAGI. The CDR3 is 14 amino acids. The chain's CDR3 is CASTDRAYNSPLHF. The CDR3 DNA reads as TGTGCCAGCACTGACAGGGCTTATAATTCACCCCTCCACTTT.

The rearrangement links TRBV6-5 to TRBJ1-2; 8 bases map to TRBD1. CDR1 and CDR2 (germline): MNHEY, SVGAGI. V lost 2 bases, J lost 2 bases, and 4 bases stayed unmatched. The length of the CDR3 is 15 residues. The CDR3 DNA reads as TGTGCCAGCAGTTACCATGGACAGGGAAACTATGGCTACACCTTC. Translating it yields CASSYHGQGNYGYTF.

The V gene is TRBV28, the J gene TRBJ1-2, with 8 bases lining up with TRBD1. Germline CDR1 reads MDHEN; CDR2 reads SYDVKM. The CDR3 is 13 residues long. J gave up 6 bases and V 8 bases, and 8 bases lay outside the gene matches. CDR3: CASGEWTGNGYTF. The CDR3 DNA reads TGTGCCAGCGGGGAATGGACAGGGAATGGCTACACCTTC.

This clone was detected only a few times. The chain joins TRBV7-9 to TRBJ1-1; 8 bases line up with TRBD1. The V segment lost 4 bases and the J segment 3 bases; nucleotides outside the gene matches: 4. The length of the CDR3 is 14 residues. Per the germline V gene, CDR1 is SEHNR and CDR2 is FQNEAQ (reference sequence). CDR3 sequence: CASSSQGADTEAFF. The DNA of the CDR3 is TGTGCCAGCAGCTCGCAGGGGGCCGACACTGAAGCTTTCTTT.

CDR3 protein: CASSPGQRFSSYNSPLHF. The CDR3 nucleotides are TGTGCCAGTAGCCCGGGACAGCGTTTTAGCTCCTATAATTCACCCCTCCACTTT. This sequence joins TRBV19 and TRBJ1-6; TRBD1 matches at 7 bases. The ends lost 6 bases at V and 0 bases at J; junction bases unmatched: 11. The germline V gene encodes CDR1 LNHDA and CDR2 SQIVND (reference sequence). CDR3 size: 18 residues.

V usage is TRBV27 and J usage is TRBJ1-6; D is possibly TRBD1 (5 bases). Germline-derived CDR1 and CDR2 are MNHEY and SMNVEV (reference sequence). The ends were cut back, 4 bases at V and 9 bases at J, with 13 bases in the middle. This CDR3 is built from 14 residues. Written as DNA, the CDR3 is TGTGCCAGCAGTTACCAGGGTCAACTTTCACCCCTCCACTTT. Translated: CASSYQGQLSPLHF.

This clone is medium-sized (0.01 to 0.1%) within its sample. The chain has TRBV6-1 and TRBJ1-1, with D maybe TRBD1 (5 bases). V lost 10 bases and J lost 5, with 17 bases in between. Germline V gives CDR1 MNHNS, CDR2 SASEGT. The length of the CDR3 is 13 residues. The DNA of the CDR3 is TGTGCCACAACAGAGGGGTGGGAAACTGAAGCTTTCTTT. Protein sequence: CATTEGWETEAFF.

The J gene is TRBJ1-1, the V gene TRBV19, with 7 bases fitting TRBD1. The CDR3 covers 14 residues. V gave up 8 bases and J gave up 0 bases; unmatched junction bases: 6. Looked up from germline, CDR1 is LNHDA and CDR2 is SQIVND (reference sequence). Written as DNA, the CDR3 is TGTGCCAGTGCCAGGGGGGGGATGAACACTGAAGCTTTCTTT. Protein sequence: CASARGGMNTEAFF.

The gene calls are TRBV6-6 and TRBJ2-7; no clear D. CDR3 length: 13 residues. Germline CDR1 is MNHNY and CDR2 is SVGAGI (reference sequence). V was clipped by 2 bases and J by 0 bases, with 5 bases between them. CDR3 sequence (DNA): TGTGCCAGCAGTTACACAAGCTCCTACGAGCAGTACTTC. Translated: CASSYTSSYEQYF.

The rearrangement joins TRBV5-6 to TRBJ1-2; TRBD1 is a possible D gene (6 bases). CDR1 and CDR2 (germline): SGHDT, YYEEEE. This CDR3 is built from 13 residues. V lost 1 base and J lost 4, with 8 bases in between. Written as DNA, the CDR3 is TGTGCCAGCAGCTTGACGGACAGCTATGGCTACACCTTC. Amino acids: CASSLTDSYGYTF.

The chain joins TRBV7-8 to TRBJ1-6; 10 bases are a match to TRBD1. This CDR3 spans 18 amino acids. Germline assignment: CDR1 SGHVS and CDR2 FQNEAQ. The V gene end was trimmed by 7 bases and the J gene end by 7 bases; junction bases not matched to a gene: 16. CDR3 in DNA: TGTGCCAGCACCCTGACAGGGGGCGCGGGGGTCGGAAATTCACCCCTCCACTTT. Translated: CASTLTGGAGVGNSPLHF.

With regard to this clone: The sample has other DNA sequences that encode this CDR3 too. V is TRBV5-1 and J is TRBJ2-7; D possibly corresponds to TRBD1 (8 bases). CDR1 is SGHRS and CDR2 is YFSETQ in the germline V gene. The V and J ends lost 0 bases and 5 bases respectively, with 15 bases between them. The CDR3 totals 15 residues. The CDR3 nucleotides read TGCGCCAGCAGCTTGGAACAGGGGGGGTGGGACGAGCAGTACTTC. Protein: CASSLEQGGWDEQYF.

The chain joins TRBV5-4 to TRBJ2-5; 9 nucleotides match TRBD2. V lost 4 bases to trimming and J lost 5 bases; unmatched junction nucleotides: 9. CDR3 length: 15 amino acids. Germline CDR1 reads SGHNT; CDR2 reads YYREEE (reference sequence). The CDR3: CASSPGLAVEETQYF. The DNA of the CDR3 is TGTGCCAGCAGCCCGGGACTAGCTGTAGAGGAGACCCAGTACTTC.

The V call is TRBV10-1, the J call TRBJ1-5; 7 bases match TRBD1. The trim removed 0 bases at V and 7 bases at J, leaving 0 bases unmatched. This CDR3 is built from 13 residues. Germline-derived CDR1 and CDR2 are WNHNN and SYGVQD (reference sequence). DNA for the CDR3: TGCGCCAGCAGTGAGTCAGGGGGCCAGCCCCAGCATTTT. It yields the protein CASSESGGQPQHF.

The genes are TRBV7-8 and TRBJ1-1; no firm D call. CDR1 and CDR2 (germline): SGHVS, FQNEAQ. The CDR3 is 18 amino acids. V shed 4 bases and J shed 1 base, with 22 bases lying between them. The CDR3 here is CASSSPFYRVKENTEAFF. The CDR3 nucleotides read TGTGCCAGCAGCTCACCGTTTTATAGGGTCAAGGAGAACACTGAAGCTTTCTTT.

The chain uses TRBV7-3 and TRBJ1-4; D not resolved. Trimming removed 2 bases at V and 4 bases at J, with 5 bases between. Germline lookup yields CDR1 SGHTA and CDR2 FQGTGA. The CDR3 spans 13 residues. The CDR3 bases are TGTGCCAGCAGCTTAGGGGTTAATGAAAAACTGTTTTTT. Encoded protein: CASSLGVNEKLFF.

The V call is TRBV6-5, the J call TRBJ2-7, with 8 bases identical to TRBD1. Germline V gene data show CDR1 as MNHEY and CDR2 as SVGAGI. The V gene end was trimmed by 5 bases and the J gene end by 3 bases; junction bases not matched to a gene: 9. The CDR3 consists of 15 residues. The CDR3 sequence is CASSAPDRAFYEQYF. CDR3 nucleotide sequence: TGTGCCAGCAGTGCTCCGGACAGGGCTTTCTACGAGCAGTACTTC.

This chain joins TRBV28 and TRBJ1-2; 8 nucleotides agree with TRBD1. Looked up from germline, CDR1 is MDHEN and CDR2 is SYDVKM. Trimming took 4 bases from V and 4 from J; bases not matched to a gene: 11. This CDR3 contains 16 residues. The CDR3 loop is CASSSYRTGPIYGYTF. The CDR3, as DNA: TGTGCCAGCAGTTCATACCGGACAGGGCCAATCTATGGCTACACCTTC.